Each of the 12 T cell receptor delta chains below was sequenced from the same sample in a study of γδ T cells in repeated Plasmodium falciparum infection. Bulk repertoires came from Vgamma9/Vdelta2+ or Vdelta2-negative gammadelta T cells flow-sorted from PBMC. TCRdb re-identified clones in the multiplex PCR reads via CATT. Among 80,000 to 95,000 delta-chain clones listed, approximately 1.5% were seen once. The source material was gamma-delta T cells from blood. Source of these receptors: a pool of human donors (malaria-infected and uninfected, not separated).

Of note for this clone: TCRdb's entry gives the protein of a much larger clone, which mismatches this DNA's translation at residue 11, likely from a read error; the protein reported here is translated from the DNA. The J gene is TRDJ2, the V gene TRDV2; 9 positions agree with TRDD3. TCRdb offers no J gene call, so here the DNA was matched to germline to obtain one. The CDR3 has 16 residues. Germline values: CDR1 GEAIGNYY, CDR2 EKD. For the CDR3, the DNA is TGTGCCTGTGACATACTGGGGGAAGCTTTGGCAGCACAACTCTTCTTT. It specifies CACDILGEALAAQLFF.

This clone has a handful of counts. A read error is the likely source, as a far larger clone sits one nucleotide away. The same CDR3 is also encoded by other DNA sequences in this sample. The chain couples TRDV1 to TRDJ1; 8 bases line up with TRDD3. The J gene was missing in TCRdb and was found by matching the end of the DNA to germline. Looked up from germline, CDR1 is TSWWSYY and CDR2 is QGS. The trim removed 7 bases at V and 4 bases at J, leaving 29 bases unmatched. This CDR3 contains 21 residues. This CDR3 is CALALLGLFRSEGILSDKLIF. In DNA, the CDR3 is TGTGCTCTTGCCTTATTGGGTCTCTTCCGCTCGGAGGGGATACTTAGCGATAAACTCATCTTT.

This clone was detected only a few times. TCRdb's entry gives the protein of a much larger clone, which mismatches this DNA's translation at residue 4, likely from a read error; the protein reported here is translated from the DNA. V usage is TRDV2 and J usage is TRDJ1; 12 nucleotides match TRDD3. The J gene was not available in TCRdb and was assigned here by matching the DNA to germline segments. CDR3 length equals 16 residues. J gave up 6 bases and V 6 bases, and 13 bases lay outside the gene matches. CDR1 GEAIGNYY and CDR2 EKD come from the germline V gene. CDR3 in amino acids: CACNPWTTGGYNKLIF. Written as DNA, the CDR3 is TGTGCCTGTAACCCATGGACTACTGGGGGATACAATAAACTCATCTTT.

This clone was counted only a few times. A far larger clone is a single base away, which makes a read error likely. Different DNA sequences within this sample yield the same CDR3. The rearrangement joins TRDV2 to TRDJ1, with 13 bases identical to TRDD3. In the absence of a J gene in TCRdb, the DNA was matched to germline to assign it here. Germline CDR1 GEAIGNYY, CDR2 EKD. The CDR3 extends over 26 amino acids. In DNA form, the CDR3 reads TGTGCCTGTGACACACACCCCTACATACTGGGGGATACGAGGGTGCGGATTTCTAAGTACACCGACAAACTCATCTTT. Translated: CACDTHPYILGDTRVRISKYTDKLIF.

This clone was detected a few times. The translation of this DNA and the TCRdb protein of a much larger clone differ at residue 22, probably owing to a read error; the protein shown here is translated from the DNA. The CDR3 bases are TGTGCCTGTGACCCTACTCCTCCTACTGGGGGGGGGCGAACTAGCTCCTGGGACACCCGACAGACGTTTTTC. It is translated as CACDPTPPTGGGRTSSWDTRQTFF. No J gene call was made, and the V gene is TRDV2; the table's TRDD3 call for D was not verified on the DNA. Germline CDR1 and CDR2: GEAIGNYY and EKD. This CDR3 spans 24 amino acids.

The chain links TRDV1 to TRDJ1; D is ambiguous. Assignment of the J gene here rests on matching the DNA to germline, because TCRdb gives none. CDR3 size: 17 residues. CDR1 and CDR2 from the germline V gene are TSWWSYY and QGS. V lost 2 bases and J 0 bases, leaving 16 bases between the germline ends. CDR3 residues: CALGETPFTVYTDKLIF. In nucleotides, the CDR3 is TGTGCTCTTGGGGAAACCCCATTTACAGTGTACACCGATAAACTCATCTTT.

In its sample, this clone was seen a few times. A far larger clone is one nucleotide away, so this likely arose from a read error. The sample contains more than one DNA sequence encoding this CDR3. This sequence joins TRDV2 and TRDJ2; 8 nucleotides match TRDD3. V was pared by 3 bases and J by 5 bases, with 22 bases of the junction left unmatched. Germline V gene data show CDR1 as GEAIGNYY and CDR2 as EKD. The CDR3 is 20 residues long. This CDR3 reads CACDPVYPSTGGYGTAQLFF. CDR3 nucleotide sequence: TGTGCCTGTGACCCTGTATATCCCAGTACTGGGGGCTACGGCACAGCACAACTCTTCTTT.

This clone was picked up a small number of times. The TCRdb record carries a much larger clone's protein, which differs from this DNA's translation at residue 12; a read error is the likely cause, and the protein listed here is the DNA translation. The gene calls are TRDV2 and TRDJ1, with 10 positions matching TRDD3. Here the J gene was assigned by germline matching of the DNA, as TCRdb has none. CDR1 is GEAIGNYY and CDR2 is EKD in the germline V gene. The CDR3 is 16 amino acids. The CDR3 region is CACDTVGDTPTGKLIF. Written as DNA, the CDR3 is TGTGCCTGTGACACCGTGGGGGATACCCCCACCGGTAAACTCATCTTT.

On this clone itself: This probably arose from a read error, given a far larger clone one base away. Other nucleotide sequences from this sample produce the same CDR3. V is TRDV2 and J is TRDJ1; 7 positions agree with TRDD3. TCRdb gives no J gene; it was assigned here by matching the DNA to germline. This CDR3 is 22 amino acids long. Germline CDR1 reads GEAIGNYY; CDR2 reads EKD. The J segment lost 0 bases and the V segment lost 2 bases, leaving 26 bases of the junction unmatched. The CDR3 loop is CACDNLLPSGGEGRPYTDKLIF. The DNA for the CDR3 is TGTGCCTGTGACAACCTCCTGCCTTCTGGGGGGGAAGGGAGGCCGTACACCGATAAACTCATCTTT.

This clone was detected only a few times. The protein that TCRdb holds for this DNA derives from a much larger clone and differs from the translated DNA at residue 6, which likely indicates a read error; the protein shown here is translated from the DNA. The rearrangement joins TRDV1 to TRDJ2; no firm D call. Germline CDR1 reads TSWWSYY; CDR2 reads QGS. Between the trimmed V and J ends, which lost 4 bases and 3 bases, there was a span of 24 bases. CDR3 length: 19 residues. CDR3 DNA: TGTGCTCTTGGGGGGCCACGAGCCAGCACCCTAACCCTGACAGCACAACTCTTCTTT. Its translation: CALGGPRASTLTLTAQLFF.

Only a few counts were recorded for this clone. The TCRdb protein comes from a much larger clone and disagrees with this DNA's translation at residue 16, likely due to a read error; the protein given here is derived from the DNA. The V call is TRDV1, the J call TRDJ1; perhaps TRDD2 as D (6 bases). No J segment appears in TCRdb, so it was assigned here by matching the sequence to germline. The germline V and J ends were trimmed by 3 bases and 4 bases, with 36 bases remaining between them. CDR3 size: 22 residues. Germline lookup yields CDR1 TSWWSYY and CDR2 QGS. The CDR3, as DNA: TGTGCTCTTGGGGACCCCTATTTCCCCCTTCTTCCTCGTGTGTTAATAGGCGATAAACTCATCTTT. Translation gives CALGDPYFPLLPRVLIGDKLIF.

A few counts support this clone. TCRdb's protein for this DNA is that of a much larger clone and differs from the translation at residue 4, likely a read error; the protein shown is the DNA translation. The rearrangement joins TRDV2 to TRDJ1; 12 bases line up with TRDD3. The J gene was not available in TCRdb and was assigned here by matching the DNA to germline segments. CDR3 length equals 22 residues. Germline CDR1 GEAIGNYY, CDR2 EKD. Written as DNA, the CDR3 is TGTGCCTGTGGCACCGCTCTACGTTCCACTGGGGGATACAAGGAGGACACCGATAAACTCATCTTT. Translation gives CACGTALRSTGGYKEDTDKLIF.